A single sample is the source of the 7 T cell receptor beta chains below, sequenced in a study of blood T cell repertoires in COVID-19. Measured with immunoSEQ multiplex PCR; TCRdb has only the in-frame clones, and not every one. Here the sample spans around 250,000 clones, roughly 88% being singletons. Material: peripheral blood. The receptors were sampled from a man in his thirties or forties who had recovered from COVID-19.

The chain recombines TRBV2 with TRBJ2-5, with a tentative D call TRBD1 (6 bases). The CDR3 covers 16 residues. The germline V and J ends were trimmed by 5 bases and 1 base, with 17 bases remaining between them. Germline V gene lookup returns CDR1 SNHLY and CDR2 FYNNEI. CDR3 amino acids: CASSRRTGTPQETQYF. Here the CDR3 DNA reads TGTGCCAGCAGTCGTCGGACCGGGACACCCCAAGAGACCCAGTACTTC.

This chain connects TRBV19 to TRBJ2-7; 8 nucleotides match TRBD1. V shed 3 bases, J shed 5 bases, and the junction held 9 bases outside the gene matches. Germline V gene lookup returns CDR1 LNHDA and CDR2 SQIVND (reference sequence). The CDR3 length is 15 residues. CDR3 region: CASSIARTGWHEQYF. The CDR3 nucleotides read TGTGCCAGTAGTATTGCCAGGACAGGGTGGCACGAGCAGTACTTC.

This clone was seen just once. This chain links TRBV11-2 with TRBJ1-1, with D possibly matching TRBD1 (5 bases). This CDR3 is 11 amino acids long. V was cut by 1 base and J by 8 bases, with 5 bases left in between. Germline CDR1 is SGHAT and CDR2 is FQNNGV. CDR3 nucleotide sequence: TGTGCCAGCAGCTTAGGGACAGAAGCTTTCTTT. This gives the protein CASSLGTEAFF. Complete variable domain (other parts from reference TRBV11-2 and TRBJ1-1): EAGVAQSPRYKIIEKRQSVAFWCNPISGHATLYWYQQILGQGPKLLIQFQNNGVVDDSQLPKDRFSAERLKGVDSTLKIQPAKLEDSAVYLCASSLGTEAFFGQGTRLTVV.

The chain has TRBV30 and TRBJ2-2, with 11 nucleotides matching TRBD1. The CDR3 sequence is 15 residues long. Unmatched junction bases numbered 5, after V lost 4 bases and J lost 4 bases. Germline V CDR1 and CDR2: GTSNPN, SVGIG (reference sequence). The CDR3 bases are TGTGCCTGGATTCGGGGGACAGGGGGCACCGGGGAGCTGTTTTTT. This translates into CAWIRGTGGTGELFF.

The chain links TRBV19 to TRBJ1-1, with 9 bases fitting TRBD1. After removal of 4 bases from V and 5 bases from J, the junction contained 5 bases not matched to a gene. This CDR3 region has 14 residues. CDR1 LNHDA and CDR2 SQIVND come from the germline V gene (reference sequence). The CDR3 here is CASSKGQGGTEAFF. The CDR3 DNA is TGTGCCAGTAGTAAGGGACAGGGAGGAACTGAAGCTTTCTTT.

J is TRBJ1-2 and V is TRBV19; 10 bases map to TRBD1. With 4 bases clipped from V and 1 base from J, the junction kept 9 bases outside the gene matches. CDR1 is LNHDA and CDR2 is SQIVND in the germline V gene (reference sequence). This CDR3 has 17 amino acids. CDR3 sequence reads: CASSTRDRGPFNYGYTF. In DNA, the CDR3 is TGTGCCAGTAGTACCCGGGACAGGGGTCCTTTTAACTATGGCTACACCTTC.

The rearrangement joins TRBV9 to TRBJ2-5; perhaps TRBD1 as D (7 bases). The germline V and J ends were trimmed by 3 bases and 1 base, with 10 bases remaining between them. CDR1 is SGDLS, CDR2 YYNGEE, per germline. The CDR3 sequence is 14 residues long. CDR3 sequence reads: CASSAQGGQETQYF. The CDR3 DNA reads as TGTGCCAGCAGCGCCCAGGGGGGCCAAGAGACCCAGTACTTC. The variable domain in full, completed from reference TRBV9 and TRBJ2-5, reads DSGVTQTPKHLITATGQRVTLRCSPRSGDLSVYWYQQSLDQGLQFLIQYYNGEERAKGNILERFSAQQFPDLHSELNLSSLELGDSALYFCASSAQGGQETQYFGPGTRLLVL.